This TCR beta chain was sequenced for a study of T cells in localized non-small cell lung cancer. General study results and limits: Elevated blood T cell density was associated with longer overall survival. Because only a single region of the tumor was sequenced, heterogeneity remains possible. Adjacent lung tissue had a median around 50 of the top 100 clones found in the tumor. Exceeding tumor, uninvolved adjacent lung had the highest T cell clonality.

From germline, CDR1 is LGHNA and CDR2 YSLEER. The CDR3 contains 17 residues. The V and J ends lost 3 bases and 1 base, in that order; junction bases with no gene match: 9. In regard to this clone: No antigen is known for it.

Produced via immunoSEQ multiplex PCR; TCRdb's table is partial and in-frame only. The sample carries tens of thousands of clones, 82% recorded once. Material: peripheral blood, obtained before any cancer treatment. The TCR sequence derives from a woman aged 40-75 years with stage I lung adenocarcinoma. V is TRBV4-3 and J is TRBJ1-1, with 9 bases that match TRBD1. CDR3 bases: TGCGCCAGCAGCCACTCCGGGACAGGGCGCCCGAACACTGAAGCTTTCTTT. Its protein is CASSHSGTGRPNTEAFF.